Below, 2 T cell receptor beta chains from the same sample are listed, as sequenced in a study of vaccination and CD4 T cells after COVID-19. Antigens of these TCRs are unknown. Treatment reported: approximately 9-day PBMC culture with coronavirus spike peptide pools or control peptides (ViraFEST assay). CD4+ T cells that had been cultured provided DNA sequenced with the Oncomine TCR Beta short-read assay. TCRdb processed the PCR reads anew with MiXCR; each CDR3 protein has one entry. The table lists some 9,000 distinct CDR3 sequences, about 55% of them singletons. The sequenced sample was CD4+ T cells from blood, cultured in vitro. The receptors come from a human donor who had recovered from COVID-19.

J is TRBJ1-4 and V is TRBV18; D remains ambiguous. CDR1 is KGHSH, CDR2 LQKENI, per germline. This CDR3 is 14 amino acids long. Between the trimmed V and J ends, which lost 6 bases and 0 bases, there was a span of 8 bases. Written as DNA, the CDR3 is TGTGCCAGCTCGTACAGTACAACTAATGAAAAACTGTTTTTT. Translation gives CASSYSTTNEKLFF. Combining the CDR3 with reference TRBV18 and TRBJ1-4 gives the whole variable domain NAGVMQNPRHLVRRRGQEARLRCSPMKGHSHVYWYRQLPEEGLKFMVYLQKENIIDESGMPKERFSAEFPKEGPSILRIQQVVRGDSAAYFCASSYSTTNEKLFFGSGTQLSVL.

The chain employs TRBV27 and TRBJ2-7, with TRBD2 matching over 12 bases. Germline CDR1 is MNHEY and CDR2 is SMNVEV (reference sequence). The CDR3 is 15 residues long. V shed 5 bases, J shed 5 bases, and the junction held 7 bases outside the gene matches. CDR3 in amino acids: CASSPRTSGIHEQYF. The CDR3 DNA follows: TGTGCCAGCAGTCCGAGGACTAGCGGGATCCACGAGCAGTACTTC.